The 20 T cell receptor beta chains in this list originate from one sample, sequenced in a study of CD8 T cells in Susac syndrome. When the RNA was reverse transcribed, random hexamers were used with an input of roughly 0.5 to 1 ug. TCRdb re-called the immunoSEQ multiplex PCR reads with MiXCR, one entry per CDR3 protein. The sample carries under 200,000 distinct CDR3 sequences, about 95% recorded once. The sample taken for sequencing was CD8+ T cells from PBMCs. The origin of the receptors is a human donor with multiple sclerosis.

The rearrangement links TRBV6-6 to TRBJ1-1; D ambiguous. Germline CDR1 and CDR2: MNHNY and SVGAGI (reference sequence). V was clipped by 5 bases and J by 7 bases, with 11 bases between them. This CDR3 has 12 amino acids. CDR3 nucleotides: TGTGCCAGCAGTCAAGAGAGTTATGAAGCTTTCTTT. Amino acid sequence: CASSQESYEAFF.

The DNA of the CDR3 is TGTGCCAGCAGCCAAGGGTTTCTTTCTTTTAGGGGGGGAAACACAGATACGCAGTATTTT. Translating it yields CASSQGFLSFRGGNTDTQYF. V usage is TRBV4-2 and J usage is TRBJ2-3; weak D call: TRBD2 (7 bases). Germline V CDR1 and CDR2: LGHNA, YNFKEQ. Trimming left V 1 base short and J 2 bases short, with 25 bases between. The CDR3 sequence is 20 residues long.

The sample holds a few counts of this clonotype. The chain carries TRBV15 and TRBJ2-5, with a weak D call TRBD2 (5 bases). The CDR3 covers 14 residues. Germline loops: CDR1 LNHNV, CDR2 YYDKDF (reference sequence). V lost 4 bases and J 4 bases, leaving 13 bases between the germline ends. The DNA of the CDR3 is TGTGCCACCAGCACCGGTCGGGGAGCAGAGACCCAGTACTTC. It translates to CATSTGRGAETQYF.

This rearrangement joins TRBV5-1 to TRBJ2-1; D call uncertain. The CDR3 consists of 14 residues. V was pared by 5 bases and J by 6 bases, with 15 bases between. CDR1 is SGHRS and CDR2 is YFSETQ in the germline V gene. The CDR3 region has the DNA TGCGCCAGCAGTTGGACGATGCTGATCAATGAGCAGTTCTTC. Amino acids: CASSWTMLINEQFF. Full variable domain (remainder filled in from reference TRBV5-1 and TRBJ2-1): KAGVTQTPRYLIKTRGQQVTLSCSPISGHRSVSWYQQTPGQGLQFLFEYFSETQRNKGNFPGRFSGRQFSNSRSEMNVSTLELGDSALYLCASSWTMLINEQFFGPGTRLTVL.

The chain employs TRBV27 and TRBJ1-2; D unresolved. This CDR3 has 13 residues. Trimming took 5 bases from V and 2 from J, leaving 9 bases between them. Germline lookup yields CDR1 MNHEY and CDR2 SMNVEV (reference sequence). Written as DNA, the CDR3 is TGTGCCAGCAGTAAGGCGAGGAACTATGGCTACACCTTC. Protein product: CASSKARNYGYTF.

The chain couples TRBV29-1 to TRBJ2-2, with 9 bases fitting TRBD1. The CDR3 runs to 15 residues. The germline V gene encodes CDR1 SQVTM and CDR2 ANQGSEA. After removal of 3 bases from V and 3 bases from J, the junction contained 5 bases not matched to a gene. The CDR3 spells CSVEWDRDHTGELFF. CDR3 in DNA: TGCAGCGTTGAGTGGGACAGGGACCACACCGGGGAGCTGTTTTTT.

This clonotype has a handful of counts. The chain's CDR3 is CASSLGLAGPYNEQFF. The CDR3 coding sequence is TGTGCCAGCAGCCTGGGACTAGCGGGTCCCTACAATGAGCAGTTCTTC. The chain recombines TRBV7-8 with TRBJ2-1, with 12 bases identical to TRBD2. CDR1 is SGHVS and CDR2 is FQNEAQ in the germline V gene. This CDR3 comprises 16 residues. Unmatched junction bases numbered 4, after V lost 5 bases and J lost 2 bases.

This clonotype was picked up one time. The genes are TRBV6-6 and TRBJ2-1; 8 bases map to TRBD2. With V trimmed by 4 bases and J by 3 bases, 8 bases remained unmatched. The CDR3 contains 16 residues. Germline V lookup: CDR1 MNHNY, CDR2 SVGAGI (reference sequence). In DNA, the CDR3 is TGTGCCAGCAGTTTGTGGACTAGCTCTGGCTACAATGAGCAGTTCTTC. Translated: CASSLWTSSGYNEQFF.

In nucleotides, the CDR3 is TGCGCCAGCAGCGGGACTAGCGGGGCCGAGCAGTACTTC. Protein product: CASSGTSGAEQYF. The chain uses TRBV5-1 and TRBJ2-7; TRBD2 matches 13 bases. The V and J ends lost 4 bases and 6 bases, in that order; junction bases with no gene match: 1. CDR1 SGHRS and CDR2 YFSETQ come from the germline V gene. CDR3 length equals 13 residues.

The rearrangement links TRBV28 to TRBJ2-1; D unclear. V dropped 5 bases and J dropped 0 bases, with 8 bases sitting between them. This CDR3 has 14 residues. Germline lookup yields CDR1 MDHEN and CDR2 SYDVKM. DNA of the CDR3: TGTGCCAGCAGTAATCTAGGCTCCTACAATGAGCAGTTCTTC. Its translation is CASSNLGSYNEQFF.

The rearrangement joins TRBV3-1 to TRBJ1-1; 8 bases are shared with TRBD1. Germline V gene data show CDR1 as LGHDT and CDR2 as YNNKEL (reference sequence). The CDR3 covers 17 residues. The V and J ends lost 3 bases and 0 bases, in that order; junction bases with no gene match: 9. CDR3 sequence reads: CASSQGTGGFVNTEAFF. CDR3 coding DNA: TGTGCCAGCAGCCAGGGGACAGGAGGGTTTGTGAACACTGAAGCTTTCTTT.

This chain connects TRBV6-1 to TRBJ2-3, with TRBD2 matching 9 bases. The V segment lost 6 bases and the J segment 5 bases; nucleotides outside the gene matches: 15. This CDR3 has 17 residues. The V gene's germline CDR1 is MNHNS and CDR2 SASEGT. In DNA form, the CDR3 reads TGTGCCAGCAGAAAAACGGTGACTAGCGGAATTATAGATACGCAGTATTTT. This translates into CASRKTVTSGIIDTQYF.

This chain links TRBV6-5 with TRBJ2-5; weak D call: TRBD2 (5 bases). Trimming left V 0 bases short and J 0 bases short, with 14 bases between. There are 17 residues in the CDR3. The germline V gene encodes CDR1 MNHEY and CDR2 SVGAGI. CDR3: CASSYSRYNGDQETQYF. The CDR3 DNA is TGTGCCAGCAGTTACTCAAGGTATAACGGGGACCAAGAGACCCAGTACTTC.

The chain has TRBV23-1 and TRBJ2-6; 7 nucleotides agree with TRBD1. TRBV23-1 falls under the ORF class, with uncertain function. V lost 0 bases, J lost 2 bases, and 10 bases stayed unmatched. The CDR3 contains 19 residues. The chain's CDR3 is CASSQSKRQGTTGANVLTF. As DNA, the CDR3 is TGCGCCAGCAGTCAATCGAAGAGACAGGGCACCACTGGGGCCAACGTCCTGACTTTC.

The V call is TRBV5-6, the J call TRBJ1-2; D is ambiguous. The CDR3 is 13 residues long. The V end was cut by 4 bases, the J end by 1 base, with 8 bases between. CDR1 is SGHDT and CDR2 is YYEEEE in the germline V gene. The CDR3 here is CASSQSLNYGYTF. In DNA, the CDR3 is TGTGCCAGCAGCCAGTCCCTTAACTATGGCTACACCTTC.

V and J are TRBV6-5 and TRBJ2-7; 9 bases map to TRBD1. Germline CDR1 MNHEY, CDR2 SVGAGI. CDR3 length: 15 residues. V gave up 0 bases and J gave up 1 base; unmatched junction bases: 1. CDR3 in amino acids: CASSYSTGGSYEQYF. The CDR3, as DNA: TGTGCCAGCAGTTACTCGACAGGGGGATCCTACGAGCAGTACTTC.

V is TRBV12-3 or TRBV12-4 and J is TRBJ1-2, with D perhaps TRBD1 (5 bases). This CDR3 contains 16 residues. With 5 bases removed from V and 0 bases from J, the gap between germline ends came to 16 bases. CDR3 DNA sequence: TGTGCCAGCAGTCGAAGGTCGGACATTCCTAACTATGGCTACACCTTC. It specifies CASSRRSDIPNYGYTF.

The rearrangement uses TRBV27 and TRBJ2-3, with a possible D match to TRBD1 (6 bases). The V and J ends lost 5 bases and 2 bases respectively, with 23 bases between them. Germline V gene sequence: CDR1 MNHEY, CDR2 SMNVEV (reference sequence). This CDR3 comprises 18 residues. The CDR3 here is CASSIPSTGSRDTDTQYF. DNA of the CDR3: TGTGCCAGCAGTATACCATCCACAGGGTCGAGGGACACAGATACGCAGTATTTT.

The chain recombines TRBV9 with TRBJ1-2; tentatively, D is TRBD1 (5 bases). Germline values: CDR1 SGDLS, CDR2 YYNGEE. Trimming shortened V by 3 bases and J by 8 bases, and 17 bases separated the two germline ends. The CDR3 is 14 amino acids. The CDR3 region has the DNA TGTGCCAGCAGCGGGACCGGGGGTCGTTCGGGCTACACCTTC. This codes for CASSGTGGRSGYTF.

In the case of this clonotype: At one of its ends the junction is not consistent with the germline gene, which may arise from a read error. The chain couples TRBV20-1 to TRBJ1-3; no clear D gene. Germline V lookup: CDR1 DFQATT, CDR2 SNEGSKA (reference sequence). The CDR3 has 14 amino acids. CDR3 residues: CSARDGNSGNTIYF. DNA for the CDR3: TGCAGTGCGAGAGACGGGAACTCTGGAAACACCATATATTTT.